This is a list of T cell receptor beta chains from one sample in a study of response to subunit inactivated influenza vaccine. TCRdb reprocessed the RT-PCR reads with MiXCR, giving one entry per CDR3 protein. The sample includes almost 600,000 distinct CDR3 sequences, roughly 15% of them seen just once. Sequencing was performed on PBMCs from blood, taken roughly 13 days after vaccination. All receptors derive from a man in his fifties or sixties who received an inactivated influenza vaccine. Both conserved end residues are part of each CDR3. Each record gives: D gene, V gene, clone size, J gene, CDR3 DNA, CDR3 protein. D genes are given only for firm matches. Clone size is given for some rows only: seen once, a few or many times, or a class if the clone is expanded.

D: -
V: TRBV28
size: few
J: TRBJ1-3
DNA: TGTGCCAGCACCCCTTTACAGGGACACTCTGGAAACACCATATATTTT
CDR3: CASTPLQGHSGNTIYF

D: TRBD1
V: TRBV6-5
size: few
J: TRBJ1-2
DNA: TGTGCCAGCAGTTTCCGGGACAGGGACGGCTACACCTTC
CDR3: CASSFRDRDGYTF

D: -
V: TRBV4-1
size: -
J: TRBJ2-5
DNA: TGCGCCAGCAGCCAAGTTACAGCACCCCAAGAGACCCAGTACTTC
CDR3: CASSQVTAPQETQYF

D: TRBD2
V: TRBV7-9
size: -
J: TRBJ2-2
DNA: TGTGCCAGCCTAACTTTAGCGGGAGAGAGAAATGCCGGGGAGCTGTTTTTT
CDR3: CASLTLAGERNAGELFF

D: TRBD2
V: TRBV11-2
size: -
J: TRBJ2-7
DNA: TGTGCCACGGGGGGGGAGAGCTCCTACGAGCAGTACTTC
CDR3: CATGGESSYEQYF

D: -
V: TRBV3-1
size: many
J: TRBJ2-1
DNA: TGTGCCAGCAGCCAAGGAAGGGGTAATGAGCAGTTCTTC
CDR3: CASSQGRGNEQFF

D: -
V: TRBV12-3/TRBV12-4
size: -
J: TRBJ1-5
DNA: TGTGCCAGCAGTAGATACAGGGACCAGCCCCAGCATTTT
CDR3: CASSRYRDQPQHF

D: TRBD2
V: TRBV7-8
size: many
J: TRBJ2-1
DNA: TGTGCCAGCAGCTTCGGACTAGCGCACAATGAGCAGTTCTTC
CDR3: CASSFGLAHNEQFF

D: TRBD1
V: TRBV28
size: -
J: TRBJ2-7
DNA: TGTGCCAGCAGTTTACGCCGGACAGGCGGGCTTTACGAGCAGTACTTC
CDR3: CASSLRRTGGLYEQYF

D: -
V: TRBV7-9
size: few
J: TRBJ2-7
DNA: TGTGCCAGCAGCTTTGTCTCCTACGAGCAGTACTTC
CDR3: CASSFVSYEQYF

D: TRBD1
V: TRBV14
size: -
J: TRBJ2-7
DNA: TGTGCCAGCAGCCAAGCAGTCTCCGGGACAGCCGTCTACGAGCAGTACTTC
CDR3: CASSQAVSGTAVYEQYF

D: TRBD1
V: TRBV7-2
size: many
J: TRBJ2-3
DNA: TGTGCCAGTGAGGACAGGACTAGCACAGATACGCAGTATTTT
CDR3: CASEDRTSTDTQYF

D: -
V: TRBV20-1
size: -
J: TRBJ2-2
DNA: TGCAGTGCTAGACTTCCGGGAAGGAACACCGGGGAGCTGTTTTTT
CDR3: CSARLPGRNTGELFF

D: -
V: TRBV7-2
size: -
J: TRBJ1-2
DNA: TGTGCCAGCAGCTTAGTACAGTCCAACACCTTC
CDR3: CASSLVQSNTF

D: TRBD1
V: TRBV7-2
size: few
J: TRBJ1-6
DNA: TGTGCCAGCAGCAGGGGGCCGGATTCACCCCTCCACTTT
CDR3: CASSRGPDSPLHF

D: -
V: TRBV6-2/TRBV6-3
size: once
J: TRBJ1-1
DNA: TGTGCCAGCAGTTATGGACTCAACATGAACACTGAAGCTTTCTTT
CDR3: CASSYGLNMNTEAFF

D: -
V: TRBV5-1
size: -
J: TRBJ1-3
DNA: TGCGCCAGCAGCTTGGCCCCCGGGACCACGGCTTGGAACACCATATATTTT
CDR3: CASSLAPGTTAWNTIYF

D: -
V: TRBV20-1
size: -
J: TRBJ2-3
DNA: TGCAGTGCACCCTCGGCCCTAAAGAGTTCCACAGATACGCAGTATTTT
CDR3: CSAPSALKSSTDTQYF

D: TRBD2
V: TRBV29-1
size: many
J: TRBJ2-4
DNA: TGCAGCGTGCACCCGGGGGGGAAGGCAAACATTCAGTACTTC
CDR3: CSVHPGGKANIQYF

D: -
V: TRBV20-1
size: few
J: TRBJ2-7
DNA: TGCAGTGCTAGAGCGAACGGGGATGGGTACTACGAGCAGTACTTC
CDR3: CSARANGDGYYEQYF

D: -
V: TRBV12-3/TRBV12-4
size: few
J: TRBJ1-1
DNA: TGTGCCAGCAGCCCCTCGGGGATGGTAGCTGAAGCTTTCTTT
CDR3: CASSPSGMVAEAFF

D: -
V: TRBV7-9
size: -
J: TRBJ2-2
DNA: TGTGCCAGCAGCTTAGAGGTCGTGGGTCACACCGGGGAGCTGTTTTTT
CDR3: CASSLEVVGHTGELFF